This TCR beta chain was sequenced in a study of T cells in lung cancer brain metastases. Study overall: No interval therapy was given to about 90% of the roughly 20 patients. Study-wide points: Paired primaries held more unique productive clones than brain metastases (median about 4,500 versus 1,500). Most clones were lesion-specific, with limited overlap between paired lesions (Morisita roughly 0.25).

Patients had either synchronous oligometastatic disease or delayed solitary brain metastasis recurrence. As concerns this clone: Its antigen is undetermined.

The CDR3 runs 15 residues. Germline CDR1 SEHNR, CDR2 FQNEAQ (reference sequence). Trimming removed 5 bases from V and 3 bases from J, with 15 bases in between. Only in-frame clones appear in the TCRdb table, and some are missing; sequencing was by immunoSEQ multiplex PCR. This table holds roughly 6,600 clones, more than 80% found once. The receptor's source is a man aged 45-65 years with non-small cell lung cancer. The chain is built from TRBV7-9 and TRBJ2-3; D unclear. Sequenced: tumor tissue from the primary lung tumor. DNA for the CDR3: TGTGCCAGCAGCCCACTAATGCATTCGACAGATACGCAGTATTTT. Protein: CASSPLMHSTDTQYF. Based on the CDR3 plus reference TRBV7-9 and TRBJ2-3, the full variable domain is DTGVSQNPRHKITKRGQNVTFRCDPISEHNRLYWYRQTLGQGPEFLTYFQNEAQLEKSRLLSDRFSAERPKGSFSTLEIQRTEQGDSAMYLCASSPLMHSTDTQYFGPGTRLTVL.